This TCR beta chain was identified in a study of shared clonotypes between healthy human individuals. TCRdb's copy holds only in-frame clones and misses some; the assay was immunoSEQ multiplex PCR. The profile shows hundreds of thousands of clones, 95% to 97% of them singletons. V was cut by 8 bases and J by 9 bases, with 17 bases left in between. Germline CDR1 reads MDHEN; CDR2 reads SYDVKM. The CDR3 is 13 amino acids. This clone was detected only once. V is TRBV28 and J is TRBJ1-5; possible D gene TRBD1, 6 bases. The sample consisted of naive CD4+ T cells sorted from blood. Subset of the sample: CD45RA+ positively selected. The origin of this receptor is a woman aged 30 to 39 in good health. For the CDR3, the DNA is TGTGCCAGCTTAGGGGGGGAGGGTCCGCCCCAGCATTTT. As protein: CASLGGEGPPQHF.